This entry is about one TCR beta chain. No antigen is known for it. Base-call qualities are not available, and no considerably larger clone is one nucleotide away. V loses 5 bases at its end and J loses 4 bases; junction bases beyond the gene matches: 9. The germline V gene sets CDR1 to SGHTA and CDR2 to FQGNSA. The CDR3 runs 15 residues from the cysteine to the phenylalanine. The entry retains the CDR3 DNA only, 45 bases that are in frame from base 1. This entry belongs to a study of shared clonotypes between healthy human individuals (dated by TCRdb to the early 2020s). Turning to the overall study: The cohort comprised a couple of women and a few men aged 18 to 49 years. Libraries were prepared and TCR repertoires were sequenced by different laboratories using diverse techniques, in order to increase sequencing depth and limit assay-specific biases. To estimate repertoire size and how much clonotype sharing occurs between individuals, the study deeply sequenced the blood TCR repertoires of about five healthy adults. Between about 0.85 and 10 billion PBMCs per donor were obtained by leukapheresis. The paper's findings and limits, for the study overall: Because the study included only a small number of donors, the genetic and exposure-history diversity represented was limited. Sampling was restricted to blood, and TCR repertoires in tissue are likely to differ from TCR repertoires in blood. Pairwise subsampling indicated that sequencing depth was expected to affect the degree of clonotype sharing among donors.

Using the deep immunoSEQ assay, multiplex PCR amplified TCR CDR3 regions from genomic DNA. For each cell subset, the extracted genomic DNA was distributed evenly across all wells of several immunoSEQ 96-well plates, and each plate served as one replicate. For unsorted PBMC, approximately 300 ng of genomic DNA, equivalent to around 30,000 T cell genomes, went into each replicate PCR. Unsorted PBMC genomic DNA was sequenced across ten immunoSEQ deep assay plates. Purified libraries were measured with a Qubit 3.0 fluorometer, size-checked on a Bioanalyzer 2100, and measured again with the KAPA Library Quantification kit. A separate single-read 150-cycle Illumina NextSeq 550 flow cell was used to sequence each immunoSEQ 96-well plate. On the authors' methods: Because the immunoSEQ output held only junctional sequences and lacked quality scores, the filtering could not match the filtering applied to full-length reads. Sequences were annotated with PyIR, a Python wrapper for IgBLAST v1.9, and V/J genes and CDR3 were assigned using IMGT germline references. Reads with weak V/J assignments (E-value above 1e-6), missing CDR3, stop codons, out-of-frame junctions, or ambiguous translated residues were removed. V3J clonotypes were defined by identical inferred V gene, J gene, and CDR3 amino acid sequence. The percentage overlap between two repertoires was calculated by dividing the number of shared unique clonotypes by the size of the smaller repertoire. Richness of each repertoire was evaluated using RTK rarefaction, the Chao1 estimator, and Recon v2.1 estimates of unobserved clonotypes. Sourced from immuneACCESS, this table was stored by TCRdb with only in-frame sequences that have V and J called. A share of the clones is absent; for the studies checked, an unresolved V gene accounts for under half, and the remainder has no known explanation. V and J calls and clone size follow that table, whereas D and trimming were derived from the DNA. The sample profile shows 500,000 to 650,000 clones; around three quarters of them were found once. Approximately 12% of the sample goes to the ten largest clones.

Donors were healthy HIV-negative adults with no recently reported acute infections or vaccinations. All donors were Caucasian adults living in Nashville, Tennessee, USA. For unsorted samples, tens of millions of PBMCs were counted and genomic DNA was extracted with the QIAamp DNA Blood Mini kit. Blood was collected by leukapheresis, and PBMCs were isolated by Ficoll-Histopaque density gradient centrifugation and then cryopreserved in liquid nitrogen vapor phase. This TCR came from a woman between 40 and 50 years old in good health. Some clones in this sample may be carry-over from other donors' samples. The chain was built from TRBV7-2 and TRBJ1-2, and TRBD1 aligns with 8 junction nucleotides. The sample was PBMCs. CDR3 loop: CASSTSGTGSYGYTF. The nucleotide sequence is TGTGCCAGCAGCACATCCGGGACAGGCTCCTATGGCTACACCTTC. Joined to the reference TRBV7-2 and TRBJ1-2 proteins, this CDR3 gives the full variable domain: GAGVSQSPSNKVTEKGKDVELRCDPISGHTALYWYRQSLGQGLEFLIYFQGNSAPDKSGLPSDRFSAERTGGSVSTLTIQRTQQEDSAVYLCASSTSGTGSYGYTFGSGTRLTVV.